Below, 24 T cell receptor beta chains from the same sample are listed, as sequenced in a study of T cell repertoires in cytomegalovirus infection (dated by TCRdb to the late 2010s). This sample was sequenced with an Illumina HiSeq 1500. The public reads were reprocessed in TCRdb via fastp at Q25 and MiXCR, keeping in-frame beta chains. Duplicate CDR3 protein sequences are folded into a single record with the most common DNA and genes. The sample table records 65,000 to 85,000 distinct CDR3 sequences; under 30% of these occur just once. 59% of the sample belongs to the ten largest clones. The intended sense of this specimen's treatment or condition label: in vitro stimulation with specific CMV peptide epitopes to enrich CMV-specific T cells. These TCRs are of unknown antigen specificity. Sample: CD8+ T cells from cultured PBMCs, taken from culture after CMV antigen stimulation. These receptors were collected from a human donor in good health (CMV status not recorded). Some clones in this sample may be carry-over from other donors' samples.

The chain uses TRBV5-1 and TRBJ2-7; D call uncertain. The CDR3 consists of 12 residues. V gave up 0 bases and J gave up 5 bases, with 6 bases separating them. The germline CDR1 and CDR2 sequences are SGHRS and YFSETQ. The CDR3 sequence: CASSLARHEQYF. Here the CDR3 DNA reads TGCGCCAGCAGCTTGGCGCGGCACGAGCAGTACTTC.

The table lists this clonotype with a count of one. A much more abundant neighbour one base away suggests this may be a read error. The CDR3 DNA sequence: TGTGCCAGCAGCTTGACTGGCGGGACCGAGCAGTACTTC. Translated, it gives CASSLTGGTEQYF. The gene calls are TRBV5-6 and TRBJ2-7; D may be TRBD2 (6 bases). Germline V lookup: CDR1 SGHDT, CDR2 YYEEEE. V lost 1 base, J lost 6 bases, and 11 bases lay in between. The CDR3 runs to 13 residues.

This clonotype was counted at least ten times. The genes are TRBV7-2 and TRBJ2-3; D not resolved. V shed 3 bases and J shed 2 bases, with 3 bases lying between them. The CDR3 loop spans 12 amino acids. CDR1 is SGHTA, CDR2 FQGNSA, per germline. Here the CDR3 reads CASSLITDTQYF. CDR3 bases: TGTGCCAGCAGCTTGATCACAGATACGCAGTATTTT.

The chain joins TRBV7-9 to TRBJ2-5, with 10 bases matching TRBD1. Unmatched junction bases numbered 6, after V lost 4 bases and J lost 4 bases. Germline CDR1 reads SEHNR; CDR2 reads FQNEAQ (reference sequence). There are 15 residues in the CDR3. The CDR3 reads CASSSSRTGGETQYF. The CDR3 nucleotides read TGTGCCAGCAGCTCCTCCAGGACAGGGGGAGAGACCCAGTACTTC.

The chain joins TRBV27 to TRBJ2-7, with 9 positions matching TRBD2. The ends lost 2 bases at V and 2 bases at J; junction bases unmatched: 4. From germline, CDR1 is MNHEY and CDR2 SMNVEV (reference sequence). There are 15 residues in the CDR3. CDR3 bases: TGTGCCAGCAGTTTAGGGGCGGGAGGGCCCTACGAGCAGTACTTC. Its translation is CASSLGAGGPYEQYF.

At least ten counts were recorded for this clonotype. V gene TRBV12-3 or TRBV12-4 combines with J gene TRBJ2-1; 8 nucleotides match TRBD2. Germline trimming cut 2 bases from V and 6 bases from J; bases unmatched to any gene: 3. CDR3 length equals 14 residues. The CDR3 DNA follows: TGTGCCAGCAGTTTATGGGCGGGAGGCAATGAGCAGTTCTTC. As protein: CASSLWAGGNEQFF.

The genes are TRBV11-2 and TRBJ1-1, with D possibly TRBD1 on 5 matching bases. This CDR3 has 16 amino acids. V lost 2 bases to trimming and J lost 6 bases, with 19 bases between them. Germline V gives CDR1 SGHAT, CDR2 FQNNGV. CDR3 bases: TGTGCCAGCAGCTTAAGAATAGGCCTTCGGGGCGCTGAAGCTTTCTTT. Translating it yields CASSLRIGLRGAEAFF.

Ten or more counts support this clonotype. This chain uses TRBV4-1 with TRBJ1-4; 7 bases match TRBD1. From germline, CDR1 is MGHRA and CDR2 YSYEKL. This CDR3 contains 14 residues. Trimming at V came to 5 bases and at J to 5 bases, leaving 5 bases not matched to a gene. The CDR3 DNA sequence: TGCGCCAGCAGCACACAGGGGTTAAATGAAAAACTGTTTTTT. Translation gives CASSTQGLNEKLFF.

The V and J genes are TRBV27 and TRBJ1-4; D is perhaps TRBD1 (6 bases). V lost 5 bases, J lost 4 bases, and 14 bases lay in between. The CDR3 has 15 residues. Germline-derived CDR1 and CDR2 are MNHEY and SMNVEV (reference sequence). The CDR3 spells CASSTLQGINEKLFF. CDR3 DNA: TGTGCCAGCAGTACCTTACAGGGAATTAATGAAAAACTGTTTTTT.

The rearrangement links TRBV2 to TRBJ1-4, with no clear D. V lost 4 bases, J lost 0 bases, and 12 bases lay in between. Germline V gives CDR1 SNHLY, CDR2 FYNNEI. CDR3 size: 16 residues. The DNA of the CDR3 is TGTGCCAGCAGTGGAGTGGCGTCGGCAACTAATGAAAAACTGTTTTTT. Its protein product is CASSGVASATNEKLFF.

The gene calls are TRBV6-2 or TRBV6-3 and TRBJ1-1, with TRBD1 matching over 7 bases. Germline CDR1 is MNHEY and CDR2 is SVGEGT. The CDR3 runs 13 residues. Trimming cost V 6 bases and J 4 bases; bases outside gene matches: 5. The CDR3 nucleotides are TGTGCCAGCAGGTACAGGGGTGCCACTGAAGCTTTCTTT. This translates into CASRYRGATEAFF.

CDR3 region: CASSFPDRAGNTIYF. As DNA, the CDR3 is TGTGCCAGCAGCTTCCCAGACCGGGCTGGAAACACCATATATTTT. J is TRBJ1-3 and V is TRBV7-9; no firm D call. Looked up from germline, CDR1 is SEHNR and CDR2 is FQNEAQ (reference sequence). Trimming removed 3 bases at V and 2 bases at J, with 11 bases between. The CDR3 contains 15 residues.

The J gene is TRBJ2-7, the V gene TRBV5-6, with TRBD1 matching 7 bases. The CDR3 consists of 16 residues. V lost 4 bases to trimming and J lost 0 bases; unmatched junction nucleotides: 10. Germline V gene sequence: CDR1 SGHDT, CDR2 YYEEEE. The CDR3 DNA reads as TGTGCCAGCAGCCGTACAGGGGTGGGGAGCTCCTACGAGCAGTACTTC. Encoded protein: CASSRTGVGSSYEQYF. Full variable domain (rest looked up from reference TRBV5-6 and TRBJ2-7): DAGVTQSPTHLIKTRGQQVTLRCSPKSGHDTVSWYQQALGQGPQFIFQYYEEEERQRGNFPDRFSGHQFPNYSSELNVNALLLGDSALYLCASSRTGVGSSYEQYFGPGTRLTVT.

The rearrangement links TRBV6-5 to TRBJ2-7; no definite D call. With 4 bases removed from V and 7 bases from J, the gap between germline ends came to 8 bases. From germline, CDR1 is MNHEY and CDR2 SVGAGI. This CDR3 spans 11 amino acids. The CDR3 region is CASSWADEQYF. CDR3 in DNA: TGTGCCAGCAGTTGGGCGGATGAGCAGTACTTC.

This chain joins TRBV4-3 and TRBJ2-1, with a tentative D call TRBD1 (7 bases). The V end was cut by 3 bases, the J end by 0 bases, with 9 bases between. Per the germline V gene, CDR1 is LGHNA and CDR2 is YSLEER. The length of the CDR3 is 15 residues. This chain's CDR3 is CASSQEGASYNEQFF. The CDR3 nucleotides are TGCGCCAGCAGCCAGGAGGGGGCCTCCTACAATGAGCAGTTCTTC.

A remark on this clonotype: The junction departs from the called germline gene at one end, perhaps through a read error. The rearrangement links TRBV27 to TRBJ1-2; TRBD1 is a possible D gene (6 bases). The CDR3 loop spans 11 amino acids. Germline V gene lookup returns CDR1 MNHEY and CDR2 SMNVEV (reference sequence). CDR3 residues: CATMRGASFVF. CDR3 nucleotide sequence: TGTGCCACCATGAGGGGGGCAAGTTTCGTCTTC.

CDR3 bases: TGTGCCAGCAGCGTAGGGGGCGGGCTACCAGACAATGAGCAGTTCTTC. Protein sequence: CASSVGGGLPDNEQFF. The chain carries TRBV9 and TRBJ2-1; D tentatively reads TRBD1 or TRBD2 (5 bases each). The V gene's germline CDR1 is SGDLS and CDR2 YYNGEE. The ends were cut back, 0 bases at V and 5 bases at J, with 15 bases in the middle. The CDR3 contains 16 residues.

This clonotype has a handful of counts. This chain links TRBV7-9 with TRBJ1-4; D is unresolved. V was shortened by 5 bases and J by 8 bases, with 9 bases between the two germline ends. The CDR3 loop spans 12 amino acids. The germline CDR1 and CDR2 sequences are SEHNR and FQNEAQ (reference sequence). The CDR3 nucleotides read TGTGCCAGCAGCGTCCTCGCCGAAAAACTGTTTTTT. It translates to CASSVLAEKLFF.

This chain uses TRBV4-1 with TRBJ1-1; TRBD1 aligns across 7 bases. The CDR3 is 16 amino acids. The V gene end was trimmed by 3 bases and the J gene end by 7 bases; junction bases not matched to a gene: 14. Looked up from germline, CDR1 is MGHRA and CDR2 is YSYEKL. The CDR3 loop reads CASSQEPGQIYFEAFF. Written as DNA, the CDR3 is TGCGCCAGCAGCCAGGAACCGGGACAGATATATTTTGAAGCTTTCTTT.

As regards this clonotype: A much larger clonotype is one base distant, so this may be a read error. This chain connects TRBV7-6 to TRBJ2-3; 7 positions match TRBD1. Germline-derived CDR1 and CDR2 are SGHVS and FNYEAQ. There are 15 residues in the CDR3. The CDR3 loop is CASSPRTGLTVTQYF. The CDR3 DNA follows: TGTGCCAGCAGCCCACGGACAGGTCTCACAGTTACGCAGTATTTT.

This rearrangement joins TRBV4-3 to TRBJ1-2; TRBD1 aligns across 7 bases. J lost 5 bases, V lost 0 bases, and 3 bases had no gene match. The length of the CDR3 is 14 residues. The germline V gene encodes CDR1 LGHNA and CDR2 YSLEER. The CDR3 region is CASSQDSQGYGYTF. The DNA for the CDR3 is TGCGCCAGCAGCCAAGATTCACAGGGGTATGGCTACACCTTC.

CDR3 bases: TGTGCCAGCAGTTTATGGGCAGGGGGGGGCGTTAACTATGGCTACACCTTC. Residues: CASSLWAGGGVNYGYTF. The chain uses TRBV28 and TRBJ1-2; 7 bases match TRBD1. The V gene's germline CDR1 is MDHEN and CDR2 SYDVKM. Trimming cost V 0 bases and J 1 base; bases outside gene matches: 8. The CDR3 runs to 17 residues.

The chain links TRBV6-5 to TRBJ2-7; the match to TRBD2 covers 9 bases. In germline, CDR1 is MNHEY, CDR2 SVGAGI. The CDR3 contains 15 residues. With V trimmed by 6 bases and J by 3 bases, 9 bases remained unmatched. CDR3 loop: CASRPGTSRDYEQYF. The CDR3, as DNA: TGTGCCAGCAGACCTGGGACTAGCAGAGACTACGAGCAGTACTTC.

The V call is TRBV6-2 or TRBV6-3, the J call TRBJ2-1; 9 bases map to TRBD1. The CDR3 is 17 amino acids. J was trimmed by 1 base and V by 4 bases; bases with no gene match: 8. From germline, CDR1 is MNHEY and CDR2 SVGEGT. The DNA for the CDR3 is TGTGCCAGCAGTTCCCCAGACAGGGGGTTTTCCTACAATGAGCAGTTCTTC. This translates into CASSSPDRGFSYNEQFF.